Listed below are T cell receptor beta chains from one sample, sequenced in a study of T cell repertoires in ileal Crohn's disease. The data were produced by immunoSEQ multiplex PCR, yet TCRdb's version contains in-frame clones alone and is incomplete. Of some 10,000 clones in the sample, around 76% were seen once. Material for sequencing was ileal tissue. The receptors come from an adult with Crohn's disease. Each CDR3 is given with its conserved first and last residue. D genes are given only for firm matches.

j_call,v_call,d_call,cdr3_length,cdr3_nt,cdr3_aa
TRBJ2-7,TRBV7-3,TRBD2,15,TGTGCCAGCAGCTTAAGCGGGGGGAGCTCCTACGAGCAGTACTTC,CASSLSGGSSYEQYF
TRBJ2-1,TRBV6-5,NA,14,TGTGCCGCAAGAGAGGGACGGCGGGATAGTGAGCAGTTCTTC,CAAREGRRDSEQFF
TRBJ2-1,TRBV7-9,NA,16,TGTGCCAGCGGACCACGAGGGGGGGGCCCCTACAATGAGCAGTTCTTC,CASGPRGGGPYNEQFF
TRBJ2-7,TRBV30,NA,13,TGTGCCTCCGAAGGCGGGACTTCCTACGAGCAGTACTTC,CASEGGTSYEQYF